Listed below are T cell receptor beta chains from one sample, sequenced in a study of regulatory T cells in long-lasting Graves disease. In TCRdb, the multiplex PCR reads were re-called with MiXCR into one record per CDR3 protein. The table lists fewer than 350,000 distinct CDR3 sequences, about 18% of them singletons. The sequenced sample was peripheral blood mononuclear cells (PBMCs), obtained at new diagnosis, from a patient treated with antithyroid drugs. The receptors originated from a female donor with Graves disease. CDR3s include the opening cysteine and the closing phenylalanine or tryptophan. D genes are given only for firm matches. Rows give clone size only sometimes, using once, few, many, or a class for an expanded clone.

size	D	V	J	DNA	CDR3
.	.	TRBV2	TRBJ1-6	TGTGCCATCTCGATGACCCTTTTAGGCGTCTCGTCACCCCTCCACTTT	CAISMTLLGVSSPLHF
many	.	TRBV18	TRBJ2-2	TGTGCCAGCTCACGTGACAGGCAAACCGGGGAGCTGTTTTTT	CASSRDRQTGELFF
many	.	TRBV11-3	TRBJ2-2	TGTGCCAGCAGCCCTCCGACAGGCGTGTTCACCGGGGAGCTGTTTTTT	CASSPPTGVFTGELFF
many	TRBD2	TRBV5-1	TRBJ2-1	TGCGCCAGCAGCTCACCGGGACTAGCGGGAAATGAGCAGTTCTTC	CASSSPGLAGNEQFF
many	.	TRBV29-1	TRBJ2-1	TGCAGCGTCAGACACCGTAGCTCCTACAATGAGCAGTTCTTC	CSVRHRSSYNEQFF
many	.	TRBV9	TRBJ1-2	TGTGCCAGCAGCGCGGGACGGATAGTCTATGGCTACACCTTC	CASSAGRIVYGYTF
.	TRBD2	TRBV5-4	TRBJ2-5	TGTGCCAGCAGCGCCGGGAGGGTTGAAAACGTGCACTTC	CASSAGRVENVHF
many	.	TRBV6-1	TRBJ1-4	TGTGCCAGCGGGGAGGCAGGCGAAAAACTGTTTTTT	CASGEAGEKLFF
few	.	TRBV6-2/TRBV6-3	TRBJ1-5	TGTGCCAGCAGACGACAGAAGCCTCAGCCCCAGCATTTT	CASRRQKPQPQHF
.	.	TRBV18	TRBJ2-7	TGTGCCAGCTCACCACCGTCGAAGAACTACGAGCAGTACTTC	CASSPPSKNYEQYF
many	.	TRBV11-2	TRBJ2-1	TGTGCCAGCAGCCGAGGGAGGCTGGATGAGCAGTTCTTC	CASSRGRLDEQFF
.	.	TRBV5-5	TRBJ2-3	TGTGCCAGCAGCTTGTTAGAGGAGAGGACAGATACGCAGTATTTT	CASSLLEERTDTQYF
many	.	TRBV7-8	TRBJ2-5	TGTGCCAGCAGCCCCCCCTCCGGGGCGGCCTTTAGGAGACGGGGCCAGTACTTC	CASSPPSGAAFRRRGQYF
many	.	TRBV20-1	TRBJ2-3	TGCAGTGCTAGGGATGGTTCCCCTGGACTCACAGATACGCAGTATTTT	CSARDGSPGLTDTQYF
few	TRBD2	TRBV6-1	TRBJ2-1	TGTGCCAGCAGTCCCCTTAGCGGGAGGGGTTACAATGAGCAGTTCTTC	CASSPLSGRGYNEQFF
many	TRBD1	TRBV7-9	TRBJ2-7	TGTGCCAGCAGCTCCTGGGACAGCTACGAGCAGTACTTC	CASSSWDSYEQYF